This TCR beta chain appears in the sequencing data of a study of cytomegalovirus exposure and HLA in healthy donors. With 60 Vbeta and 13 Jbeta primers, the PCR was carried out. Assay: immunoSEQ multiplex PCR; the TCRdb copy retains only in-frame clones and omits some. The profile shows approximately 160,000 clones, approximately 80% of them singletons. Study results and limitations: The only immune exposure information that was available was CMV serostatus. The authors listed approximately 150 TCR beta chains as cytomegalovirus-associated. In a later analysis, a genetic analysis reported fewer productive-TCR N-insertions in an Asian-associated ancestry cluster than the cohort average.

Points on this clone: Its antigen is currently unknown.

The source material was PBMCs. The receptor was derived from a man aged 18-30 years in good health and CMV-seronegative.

In nucleotides, the CDR3 is TGTGCCAGCAGTCCGGGACAGCCGAATGAGCAGTTCTTC. It yields the protein CASSPGQPNEQFF. V gene TRBV27 combines with J gene TRBJ2-1; 7 bases are a match to TRBD1. CDR1 and CDR2 from the germline V gene are MNHEY and SMNVEV (reference sequence). V was pared by 5 bases and J by 7 bases, with 5 bases of the junction left unmatched. This CDR3 has 13 residues.